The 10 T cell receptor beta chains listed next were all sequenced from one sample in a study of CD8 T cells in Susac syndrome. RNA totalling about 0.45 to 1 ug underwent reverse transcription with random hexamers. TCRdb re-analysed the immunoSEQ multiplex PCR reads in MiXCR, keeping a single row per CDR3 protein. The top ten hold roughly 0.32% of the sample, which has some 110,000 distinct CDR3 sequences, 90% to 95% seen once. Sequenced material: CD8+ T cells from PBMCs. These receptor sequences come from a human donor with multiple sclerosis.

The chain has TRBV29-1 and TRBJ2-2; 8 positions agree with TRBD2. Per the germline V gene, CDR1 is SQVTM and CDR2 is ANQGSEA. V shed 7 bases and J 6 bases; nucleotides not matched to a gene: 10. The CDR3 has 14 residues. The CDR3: CSASSGSLAGELFF. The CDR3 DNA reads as TGCAGCGCCTCAAGCGGGAGCTTGGCCGGGGAGCTGTTTTTT.

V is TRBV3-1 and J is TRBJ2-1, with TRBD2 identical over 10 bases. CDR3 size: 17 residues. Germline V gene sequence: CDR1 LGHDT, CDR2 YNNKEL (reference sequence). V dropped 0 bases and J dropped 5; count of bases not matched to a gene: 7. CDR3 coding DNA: TGTGCCAGCAGCCAAGATCTTCTAGCGGGAGCTAACAATGAGCAGTTCTTC. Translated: CASSQDLLAGANNEQFF.

The CDR3: CASSHRRGSSYNEQFF. The CDR3 DNA reads as TGTGCCAGCAGCCACCGTCGGGGAAGCTCCTACAATGAGCAGTTCTTC. The V gene is TRBV7-2, the J gene TRBJ2-1, with a possible D match to TRBD2 (5 bases). Germline V lookup: CDR1 SGHTA, CDR2 FQGNSA. The CDR3 length is 16 residues. V was cut by 5 bases and J by 0 bases, with 14 bases left in between.

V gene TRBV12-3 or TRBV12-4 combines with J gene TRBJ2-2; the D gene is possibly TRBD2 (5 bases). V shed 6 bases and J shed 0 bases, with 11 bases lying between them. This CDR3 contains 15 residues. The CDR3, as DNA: TGTGCCAGCAGCCCCGGGATCACGAACACCGGGGAGCTGTTTTTT. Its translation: CASSPGITNTGELFF.

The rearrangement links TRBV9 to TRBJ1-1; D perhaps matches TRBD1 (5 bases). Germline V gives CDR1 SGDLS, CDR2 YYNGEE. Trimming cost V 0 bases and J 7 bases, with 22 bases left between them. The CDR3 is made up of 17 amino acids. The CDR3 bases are TGTGCCAGCAGCGTAGAGCCCACCCCAGGGATTCATGATGAAGCTTTCTTT. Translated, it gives CASSVEPTPGIHDEAFF. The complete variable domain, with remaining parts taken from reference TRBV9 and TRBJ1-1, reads DSGVTQTPKHLITATGQRVTLRCSPRSGDLSVYWYQQSLDQGLQFLIQYYNGEERAKGNILERFSAQQFPDLHSELNLSSLELGDSALYFCASSVEPTPGIHDEAFFGQGTRLTVV.

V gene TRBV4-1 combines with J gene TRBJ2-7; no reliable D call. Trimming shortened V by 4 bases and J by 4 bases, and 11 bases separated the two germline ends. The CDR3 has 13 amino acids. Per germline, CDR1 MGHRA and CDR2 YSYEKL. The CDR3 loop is CASSRVLFYEQYV. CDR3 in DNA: TGCGCCAGCAGCCGGGTCCTCTTTTACGAGCAGTACGTC.

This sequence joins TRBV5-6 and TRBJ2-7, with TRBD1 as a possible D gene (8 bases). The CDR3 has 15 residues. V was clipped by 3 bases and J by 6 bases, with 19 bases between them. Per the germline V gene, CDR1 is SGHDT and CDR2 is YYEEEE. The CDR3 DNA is TGTGCCAGCAGCTCGGGAGGACAGGGCAGTGGCGAGCAGTACTTC. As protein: CASSSGGQGSGEQYF.

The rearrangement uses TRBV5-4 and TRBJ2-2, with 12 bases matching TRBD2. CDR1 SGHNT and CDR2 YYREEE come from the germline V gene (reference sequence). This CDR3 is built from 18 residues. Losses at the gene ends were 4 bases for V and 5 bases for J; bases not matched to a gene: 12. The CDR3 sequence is CASSRMTSGRMETGELFF. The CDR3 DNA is TGTGCCAGCAGCCGCATGACTAGCGGGAGAATGGAAACCGGGGAGCTGTTTTTT.

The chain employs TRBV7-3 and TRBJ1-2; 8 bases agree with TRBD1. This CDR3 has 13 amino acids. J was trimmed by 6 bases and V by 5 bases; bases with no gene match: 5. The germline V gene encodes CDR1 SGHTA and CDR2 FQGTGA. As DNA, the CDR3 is TGTGCCAGCAGCCCAGGGGGCGGTGATGGCTACACCTTC. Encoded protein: CASSPGGGDGYTF.

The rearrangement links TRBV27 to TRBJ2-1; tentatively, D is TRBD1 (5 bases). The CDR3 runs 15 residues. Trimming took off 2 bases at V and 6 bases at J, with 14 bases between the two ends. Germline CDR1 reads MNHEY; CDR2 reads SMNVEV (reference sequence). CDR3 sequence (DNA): TGTGCCAGCAGTTTAGGGGCTAGGCCTCTCAATGAGCAGTTCTTC. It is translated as CASSLGARPLNEQFF.